This T cell receptor beta chain was profiled in a study of CD8+ T cells in alopecia areata. The length of the CDR3 is 13 residues. Germline-derived CDR1 and CDR2 are MNHNY and SVGAGI (reference sequence). V shed 8 bases and J 0 bases; nucleotides not matched to a gene: 4. RNA extraction and reverse transcription yielded cDNA as sequencing template. Method: immunoSEQ multiplex PCR; TCRdb's copy keeps in-frame clones and lacks some. The sample has 87,000 or so clones; 70% to 80% are singletons. The treatment was: oral pan-JAK inhibitor, 5-10 mg twice daily. The input for sequencing was CD8+ T cells sorted from blood, taken around week 46, from a patient treated with tofacitinib. This TCR was recovered from a human donor with alopecia areata. J is TRBJ2-7 and V is TRBV6-6; TRBD2 agrees at 7 bases. For the CDR3, the DNA is TGTGCCAGCTTTTCTAGCGGCTCCTACGAGCAGTACTTC. Translating gives CASFSSGSYEQYF.